This T cell receptor (beta chain) appears in the sequencing data of a study of blood T cell repertoires in COVID-19. TCRdb's copy holds only in-frame clones and misses some; the assay was immunoSEQ multiplex PCR. The sample includes approximately 270,000 clones, roughly 88% of them seen just once. Trimming took 8 bases from V and 0 from J; bases not matched to a gene: 10. The germline V gene encodes CDR1 LNHDA and CDR2 SQIVND (reference sequence). CDR3 size: 17 residues. The sequence derives from a woman in her 30s with COVID-19, enrolled during active disease. The gene calls are TRBV19 and TRBJ2-6; 7 nucleotides agree with TRBD1. Input material: peripheral blood. The CDR3 here is CASGGTGAGSGANVLTF. The CDR3 DNA reads as TGTGCCAGTGGGGGTACAGGGGCTGGCTCTGGGGCCAACGTCCTGACTTTC.